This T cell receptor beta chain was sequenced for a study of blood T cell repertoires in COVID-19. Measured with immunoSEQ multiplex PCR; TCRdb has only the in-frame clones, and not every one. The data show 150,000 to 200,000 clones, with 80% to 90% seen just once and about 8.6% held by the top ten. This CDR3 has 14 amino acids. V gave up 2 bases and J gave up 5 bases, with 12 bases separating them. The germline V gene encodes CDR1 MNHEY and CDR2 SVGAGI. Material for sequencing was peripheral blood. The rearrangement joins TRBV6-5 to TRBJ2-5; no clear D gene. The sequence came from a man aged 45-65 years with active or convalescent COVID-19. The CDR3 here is CASSYGPSVETQYF. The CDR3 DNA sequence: TGTGCCAGCAGTTACGGCCCAAGCGTGGAGACCCAGTACTTC.